This TCR beta chain was observed in a study of cytomegalovirus exposure and HLA in healthy donors. Deletions cut 5 bases from V and 10 bases from J, with 21 bases between. This CDR3 comprises 15 residues. In germline, CDR1 is MGHRA, CDR2 YSYEKL. Researchers ran the PCR with 60 Vbeta and 13 Jbeta primers. Repertoires were generated with immunoSEQ multiplex PCR, while TCRdb's copy carries only in-frame clones and drops some. The table has some 120,000 clones, around 74% seen once. This clone was observed once. J is TRBJ1-5 and V is TRBV4-1; D is perhaps TRBD1 (5 bases). Input material: PBMCs. This TCR derives from a man in his thirties or forties in good health and CMV-seropositive. In nucleotides, the CDR3 is TGCGCCAGCAGCTTAGAAAACAGGCCACAAGATCCCCAGCATTTT. Residues: CASSLENRPQDPQHF.